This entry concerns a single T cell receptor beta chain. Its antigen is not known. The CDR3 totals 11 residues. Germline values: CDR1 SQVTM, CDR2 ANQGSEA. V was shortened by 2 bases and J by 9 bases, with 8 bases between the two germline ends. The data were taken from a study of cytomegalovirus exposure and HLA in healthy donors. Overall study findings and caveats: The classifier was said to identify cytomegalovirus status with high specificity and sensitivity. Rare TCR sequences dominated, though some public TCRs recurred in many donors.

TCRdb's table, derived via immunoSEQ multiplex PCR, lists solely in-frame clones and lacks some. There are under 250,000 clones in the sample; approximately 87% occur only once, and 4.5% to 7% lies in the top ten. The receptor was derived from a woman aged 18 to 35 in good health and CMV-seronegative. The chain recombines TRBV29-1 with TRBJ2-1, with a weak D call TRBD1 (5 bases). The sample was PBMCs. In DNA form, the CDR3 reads TGCAGCGTTGAACAGGGTGGTGAGCAGTTCTTC. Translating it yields CSVEQGGEQFF.